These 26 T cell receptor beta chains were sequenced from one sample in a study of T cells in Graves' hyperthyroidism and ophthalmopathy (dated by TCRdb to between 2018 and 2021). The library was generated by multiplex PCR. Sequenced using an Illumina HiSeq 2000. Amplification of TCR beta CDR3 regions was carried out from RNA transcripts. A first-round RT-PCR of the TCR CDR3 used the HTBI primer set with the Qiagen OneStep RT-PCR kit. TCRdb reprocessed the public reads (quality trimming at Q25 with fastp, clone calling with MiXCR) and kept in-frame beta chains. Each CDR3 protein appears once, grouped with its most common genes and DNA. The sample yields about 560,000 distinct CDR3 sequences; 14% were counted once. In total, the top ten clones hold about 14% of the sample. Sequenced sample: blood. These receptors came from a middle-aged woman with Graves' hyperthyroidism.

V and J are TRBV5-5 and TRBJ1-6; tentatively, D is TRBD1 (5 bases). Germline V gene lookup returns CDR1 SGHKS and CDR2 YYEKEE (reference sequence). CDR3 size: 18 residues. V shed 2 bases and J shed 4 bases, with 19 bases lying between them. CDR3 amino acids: CASSFFAGRSYYNSPLHF. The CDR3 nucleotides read TGTGCCAGCAGCTTCTTTGCGGGACGGTCCTATTATAATTCACCCCTCCACTTT. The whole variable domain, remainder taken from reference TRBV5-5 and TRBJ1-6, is DAGVTQSPTHLIKTRGQQVTLRCSPISGHKSVSWYQQVLGQGPQFIFQYYEKEERGRGNFPDRFSARQFPNYSSELNVNALLLGDSALYLCASSFFAGRSYYNSPLHFGNGTRLTVT.

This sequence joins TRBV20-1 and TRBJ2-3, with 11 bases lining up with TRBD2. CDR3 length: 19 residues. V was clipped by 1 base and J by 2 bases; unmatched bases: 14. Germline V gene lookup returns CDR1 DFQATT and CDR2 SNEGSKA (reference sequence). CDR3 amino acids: CSARALTSGRRRNTDTQYF. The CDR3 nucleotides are TGCAGTGCTAGAGCCCTAACTAGCGGGAGACGCCGGAACACAGATACGCAGTATTTT.

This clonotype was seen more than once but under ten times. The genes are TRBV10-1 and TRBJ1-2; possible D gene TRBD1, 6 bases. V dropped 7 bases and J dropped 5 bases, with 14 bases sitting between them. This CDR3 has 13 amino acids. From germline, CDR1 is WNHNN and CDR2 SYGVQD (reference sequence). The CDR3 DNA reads TGCGCCAGCATCCAAAGGGGGGAGTATGGCTACACCTTC. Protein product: CASIQRGEYGYTF.

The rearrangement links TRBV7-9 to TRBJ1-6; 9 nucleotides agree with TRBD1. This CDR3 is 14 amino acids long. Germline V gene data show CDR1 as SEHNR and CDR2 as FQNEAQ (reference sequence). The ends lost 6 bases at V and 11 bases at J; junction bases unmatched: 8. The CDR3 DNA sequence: TGTGCCAGCAGTCCCGGGACAGGGAGCACACCCCTCCACTTT. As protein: CASSPGTGSTPLHF.

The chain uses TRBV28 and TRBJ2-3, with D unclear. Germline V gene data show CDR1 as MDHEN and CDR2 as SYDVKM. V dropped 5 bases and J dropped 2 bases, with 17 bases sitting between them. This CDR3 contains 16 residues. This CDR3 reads CASSPRSRVYTDTQYF. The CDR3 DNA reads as TGTGCCAGCAGTCCCCGGAGCCGGGTCTACACAGATACGCAGTATTTT. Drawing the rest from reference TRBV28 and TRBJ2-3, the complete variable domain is DVKVTQSSRYLVKRTGEKVFLECVQDMDHENMFWYRQDPGLGLRLIYFSYDVKMKEKGDIPEGYSVSREKKERFSLILESASTNQTSMYLCASSPRSRVYTDTQYFGPGTRLTVL.

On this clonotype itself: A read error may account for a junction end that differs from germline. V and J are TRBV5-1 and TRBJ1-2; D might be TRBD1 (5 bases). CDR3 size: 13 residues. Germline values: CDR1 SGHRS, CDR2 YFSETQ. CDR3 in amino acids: CASSSAGPTPSTF. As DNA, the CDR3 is TGTGCCAGCAGTTCCGCGGGACCAACTCCGAGCACCTTC.

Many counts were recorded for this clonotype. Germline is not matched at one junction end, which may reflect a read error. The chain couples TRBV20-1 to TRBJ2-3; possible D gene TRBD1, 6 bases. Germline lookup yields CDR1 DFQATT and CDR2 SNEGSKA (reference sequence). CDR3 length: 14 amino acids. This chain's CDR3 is CSAEDSQGTYTQYF. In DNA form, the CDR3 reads TGCAGTGCCGAGGACAGTCAGGGCACATATACGCAGTATTTT.

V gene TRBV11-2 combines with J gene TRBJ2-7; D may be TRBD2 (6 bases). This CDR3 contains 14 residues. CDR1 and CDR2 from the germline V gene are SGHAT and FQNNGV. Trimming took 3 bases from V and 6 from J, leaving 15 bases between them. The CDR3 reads CASSFWGVISEQYF. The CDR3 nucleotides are TGTGCCAGCAGCTTTTGGGGGGTAATCAGCGAGCAGTACTTC.

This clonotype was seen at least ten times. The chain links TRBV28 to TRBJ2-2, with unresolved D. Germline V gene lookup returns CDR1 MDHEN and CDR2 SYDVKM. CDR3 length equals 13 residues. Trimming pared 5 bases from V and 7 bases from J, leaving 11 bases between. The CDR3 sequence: CASSRHGIGELFF. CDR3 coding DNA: TGTGCCAGCAGTCGACATGGAATCGGGGAGCTGTTTTTT.

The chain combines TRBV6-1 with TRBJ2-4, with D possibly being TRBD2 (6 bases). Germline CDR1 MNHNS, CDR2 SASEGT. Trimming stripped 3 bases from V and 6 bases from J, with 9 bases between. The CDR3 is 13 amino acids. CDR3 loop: CASSDLRGNIQYF. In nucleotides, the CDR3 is TGTGCCAGCAGTGATTTGCGGGGAAACATTCAGTACTTC.

In nucleotides, the CDR3 is TGTGCCAGCAGCTTAGTGACTAGCGGCTCCTACAATGAGCAGTTCTTC. Its translation: CASSLVTSGSYNEQFF. The V and J genes are TRBV11-2 and TRBJ2-1; 9 bases are shared with TRBD2. The CDR3 sequence is 16 residues long. Germline loops: CDR1 SGHAT, CDR2 FQNNGV. V trimming: 1 base; J trimming: 0 bases; junction bases outside the gene matches: 1.

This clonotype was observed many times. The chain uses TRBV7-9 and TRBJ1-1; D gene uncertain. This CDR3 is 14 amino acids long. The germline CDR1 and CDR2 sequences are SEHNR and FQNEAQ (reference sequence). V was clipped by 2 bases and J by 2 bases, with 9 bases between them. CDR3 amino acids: CASSLSSTNTEAFF. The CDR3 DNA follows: TGTGCCAGCAGCTTAAGTTCGACCAACACTGAAGCTTTCTTT.

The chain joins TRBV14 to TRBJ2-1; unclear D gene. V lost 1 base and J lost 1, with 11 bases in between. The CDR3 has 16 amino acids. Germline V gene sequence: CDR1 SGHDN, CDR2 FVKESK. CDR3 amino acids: CASSQVGGLSYNEQFF. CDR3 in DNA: TGTGCCAGCAGCCAAGTAGGTGGCTTGTCCTACAATGAGCAGTTCTTC.

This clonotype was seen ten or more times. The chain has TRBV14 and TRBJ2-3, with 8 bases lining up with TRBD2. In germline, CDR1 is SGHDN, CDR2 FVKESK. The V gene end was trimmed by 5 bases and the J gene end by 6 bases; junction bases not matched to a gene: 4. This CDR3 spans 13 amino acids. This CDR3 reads CASSTGLGDTQYF. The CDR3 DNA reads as TGTGCCAGCAGCACGGGACTAGGCGATACGCAGTATTTT.

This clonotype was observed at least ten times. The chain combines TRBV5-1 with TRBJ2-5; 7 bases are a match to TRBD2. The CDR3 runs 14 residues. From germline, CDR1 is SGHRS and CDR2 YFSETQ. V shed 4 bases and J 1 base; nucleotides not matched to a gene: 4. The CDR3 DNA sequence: TGCGCCAGCAGCCCTCTAGCGGTCCAAGAGACCCAGTACTTC. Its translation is CASSPLAVQETQYF.

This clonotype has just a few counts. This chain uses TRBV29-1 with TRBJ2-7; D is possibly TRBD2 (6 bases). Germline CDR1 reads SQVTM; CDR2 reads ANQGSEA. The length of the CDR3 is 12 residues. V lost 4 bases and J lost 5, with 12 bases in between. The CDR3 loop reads CSVGEEVDEQYF. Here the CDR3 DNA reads TGCAGCGTTGGGGAGGAGGTGGACGAGCAGTACTTC.

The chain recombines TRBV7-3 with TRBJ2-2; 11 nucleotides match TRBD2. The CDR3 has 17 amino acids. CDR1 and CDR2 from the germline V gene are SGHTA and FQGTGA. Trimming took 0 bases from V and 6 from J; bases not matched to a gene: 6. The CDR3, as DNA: TGTGCCAGCAGCTTAACGGGACTAGCGGAAGAGGCCGGGGAGCTGTTTTTT. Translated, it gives CASSLTGLAEEAGELFF.

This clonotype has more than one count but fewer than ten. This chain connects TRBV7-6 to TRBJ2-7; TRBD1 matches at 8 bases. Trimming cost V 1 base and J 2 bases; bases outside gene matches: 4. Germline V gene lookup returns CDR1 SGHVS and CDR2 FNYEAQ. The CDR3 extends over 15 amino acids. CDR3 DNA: TGTGCCAGCAGCTTAGGGAACAGGGGGACCTACGAGCAGTACTTC. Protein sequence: CASSLGNRGTYEQYF.

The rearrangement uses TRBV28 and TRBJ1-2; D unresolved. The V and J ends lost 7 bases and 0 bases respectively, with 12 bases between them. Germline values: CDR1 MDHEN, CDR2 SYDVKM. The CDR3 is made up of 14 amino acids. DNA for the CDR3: TGTGCCAGCAAGGTCGGCAACTCTAACTATGGCTACACCTTC. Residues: CASKVGNSNYGYTF.

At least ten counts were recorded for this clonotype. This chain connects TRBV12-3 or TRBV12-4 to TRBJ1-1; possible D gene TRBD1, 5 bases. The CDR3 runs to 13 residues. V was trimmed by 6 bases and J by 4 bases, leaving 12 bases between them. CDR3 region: CASRPGGSTEAFF. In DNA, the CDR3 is TGTGCCAGCAGACCCGGGGGGAGCACTGAAGCTTTCTTT.

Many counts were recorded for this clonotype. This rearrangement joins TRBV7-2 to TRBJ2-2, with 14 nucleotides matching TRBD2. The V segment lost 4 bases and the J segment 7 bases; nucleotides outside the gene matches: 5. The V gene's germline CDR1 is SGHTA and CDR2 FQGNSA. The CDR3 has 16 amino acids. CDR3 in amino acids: CASSWGLAGVGGELFF. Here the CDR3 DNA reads TGTGCCAGCAGCTGGGGACTAGCGGGAGTTGGCGGGGAGCTGTTTTTT.

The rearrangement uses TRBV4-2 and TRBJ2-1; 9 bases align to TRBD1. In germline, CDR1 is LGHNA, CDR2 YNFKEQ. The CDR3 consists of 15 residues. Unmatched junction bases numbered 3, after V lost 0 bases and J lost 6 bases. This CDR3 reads CASSQDGTGSNEQFF. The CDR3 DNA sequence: TGTGCCAGCAGCCAAGATGGGACAGGGAGCAATGAGCAGTTCTTC.

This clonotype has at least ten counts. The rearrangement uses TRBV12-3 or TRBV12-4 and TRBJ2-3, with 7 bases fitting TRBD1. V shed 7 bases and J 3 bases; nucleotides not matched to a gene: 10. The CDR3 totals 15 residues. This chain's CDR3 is CASITFRQGTDTQYF. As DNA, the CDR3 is TGTGCCAGCATTACCTTCCGACAGGGAACAGATACGCAGTATTTT.

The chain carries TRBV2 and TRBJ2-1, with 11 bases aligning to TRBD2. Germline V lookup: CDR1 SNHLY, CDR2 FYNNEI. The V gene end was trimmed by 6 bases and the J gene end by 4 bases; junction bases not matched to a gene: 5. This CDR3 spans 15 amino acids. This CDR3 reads CASRGGLADYNEQFF. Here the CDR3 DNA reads TGTGCCAGCAGGGGGGGACTAGCGGATTACAATGAGCAGTTCTTC.

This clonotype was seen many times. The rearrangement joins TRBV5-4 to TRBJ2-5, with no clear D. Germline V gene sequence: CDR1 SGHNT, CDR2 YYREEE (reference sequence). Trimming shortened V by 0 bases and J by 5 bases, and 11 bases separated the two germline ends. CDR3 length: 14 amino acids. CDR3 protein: CASSLEGSPETQYF. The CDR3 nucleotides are TGTGCCAGCAGCTTGGAGGGCTCTCCCGAGACCCAGTACTTC.

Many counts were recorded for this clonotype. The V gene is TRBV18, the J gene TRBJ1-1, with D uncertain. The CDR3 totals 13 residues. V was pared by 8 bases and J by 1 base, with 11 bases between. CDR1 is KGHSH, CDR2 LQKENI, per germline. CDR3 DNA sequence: TGTGCCAGCGTGTCGGAGGGGAACACTGAAGCTTTCTTT. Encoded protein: CASVSEGNTEAFF.